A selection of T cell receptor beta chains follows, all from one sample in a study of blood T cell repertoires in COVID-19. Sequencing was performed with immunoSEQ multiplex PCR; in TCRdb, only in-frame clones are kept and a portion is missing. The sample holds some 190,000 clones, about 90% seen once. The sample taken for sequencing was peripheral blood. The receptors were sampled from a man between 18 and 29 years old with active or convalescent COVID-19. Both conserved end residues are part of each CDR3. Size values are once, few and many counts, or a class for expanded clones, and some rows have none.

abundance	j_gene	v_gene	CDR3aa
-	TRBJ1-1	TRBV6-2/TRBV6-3	CASSKQGITEAFF
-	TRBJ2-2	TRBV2	CASSDDRDGELFF
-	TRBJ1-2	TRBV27	CASSPTGVLGYGYTF
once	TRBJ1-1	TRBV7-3	CASSLTQGTEAFF
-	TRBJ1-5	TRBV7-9	CASSDEGAQPQHF
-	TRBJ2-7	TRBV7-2	CASSLLGSGRNEQYF
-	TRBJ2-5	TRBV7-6	CASSLEQREAQETQYF
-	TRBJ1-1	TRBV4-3	CASSQGQNTEAFF
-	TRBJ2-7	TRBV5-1	CASSPERGGQYF
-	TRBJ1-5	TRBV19	CASSVGLGQTFNQPQHF
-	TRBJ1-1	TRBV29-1	CSVVGRGVNTEAFF
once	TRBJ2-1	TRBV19	CASSFSNTLYETHKSSYNEQFF
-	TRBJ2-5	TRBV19	CASSIGGGPRETQYF
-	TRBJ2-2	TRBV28	CASSQTLIQAELFF
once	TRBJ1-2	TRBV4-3	CASSQGGGTGGYGYTF
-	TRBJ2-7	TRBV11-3	CASSPDRVSYEQYF
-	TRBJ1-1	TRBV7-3	CASSLAGTDTEAFF
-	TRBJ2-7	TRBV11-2	CASSLVAGDYEQYF
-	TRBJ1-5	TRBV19	CASTHRGDQPQHF
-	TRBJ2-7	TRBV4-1	CASSHVPGQGTYEQYF
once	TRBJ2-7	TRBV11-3	CASSPGGRYEQYF
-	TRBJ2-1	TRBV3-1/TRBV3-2	CASSQDLGLAGELSEQFF
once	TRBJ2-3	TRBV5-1	CASSLLSTDTQYF